One T cell receptor (beta chain) is described in this entry. Its antigen is unidentified. The ends were cut back, 3 bases at V and 0 bases at J, with 12 bases in the middle. The CDR3 consists of 16 residues. CDR1 and CDR2 from the germline V gene are KGHSH and LQKENI. Only in-frame clones appear in the TCRdb table, and some are missing; sequencing was by immunoSEQ multiplex PCR. The sample gives approximately 140,000 clones, about nine tenths of which show up once; around 3.6% is in the top ten. This sample was included in a study of T cell responses to AZD1222 COVID-19 vaccine. Across the study: Second-dose groups at about 4 or about 12 weeks were pooled.

Study observations and caveats: Spike-specific TCR breadth and depth grew following two AZD1222 doses.

The chain links TRBV18 to TRBJ1-5, with a tentative D call TRBD1 (5 bases). The sequence was obtained from an adult in good health. The source was peripheral blood, collected on day 0 of AZD1222 vaccination. The CDR3 sequence is CASSPLRVPSNQPQHF. The DNA for the CDR3 is TGTGCCAGCTCACCCCTCAGGGTCCCTAGCAATCAGCCCCAGCATTTT.